Each of the 29 T cell receptor beta chains below was sequenced from the same sample in a study of blood T cell repertoires in COVID-19. TCRdb's table, derived via immunoSEQ multiplex PCR, lists solely in-frame clones and lacks some. This sample has some 200,000 clones; around nine tenths occur once, and the top ten carry about an eighth. The specimen sequenced was peripheral blood. These receptors originate from a woman aged 70-85 years with COVID-19, enrolled during active disease.

CDR3 in amino acids: CASSYAGQGDSPLHF. CDR3 nucleotide sequence: TGTGCCAGCAGTTACGCTGGACAGGGCGATTCACCCCTCCACTTT. The V gene is TRBV6-6, the J gene TRBJ1-6; the match to TRBD1 covers 8 bases. Germline V gives CDR1 MNHNY, CDR2 SVGAGI (reference sequence). The length of the CDR3 is 15 residues. V shed 2 bases, J shed 8 bases, and the junction held 5 bases outside the gene matches.

This clone was observed once. The V gene is TRBV5-1, the J gene TRBJ2-3, with D possibly being TRBD1 (5 bases). Trimming stripped 1 base from V and 2 bases from J, with 8 bases between. Looked up from germline, CDR1 is SGHRS and CDR2 is YFSETQ. This CDR3 is 14 amino acids long. The CDR3 sequence: CASSLSRATDTQYF. The CDR3 DNA reads as TGCGCCAGCAGCTTGTCCAGGGCCACAGATACGCAGTATTTT.

The chain carries TRBV5-1 and TRBJ2-3; the match to TRBD1 covers 8 bases. CDR1 and CDR2 (germline): SGHRS, YFSETQ. The V segment lost 0 bases and the J segment 6 bases; nucleotides outside the gene matches: 9. The CDR3 covers 16 residues. The CDR3, as DNA: TGCGCCAGCAGCTTGGCCGGCAGGGGGCAGTTGGATACGCAGTATTTT. Translating gives CASSLAGRGQLDTQYF.

The chain has TRBV6-2 or TRBV6-3 and TRBJ1-5, with D uncertain. The V gene lost 5 bases and the J gene lost 0 bases, with 8 bases spanning the gap. This CDR3 has 14 amino acids. Germline CDR1 reads MNHEY; CDR2 reads SVGEGT. For the CDR3, the DNA is TGTGCCAGCAGTAACACCTTTAGCAATCAGCCCCAGCATTTT. It translates to CASSNTFSNQPQHF.

This clone showed up just once. This rearrangement joins TRBV6-1 to TRBJ2-7, with TRBD1 identical over 7 bases. V lost 0 bases and J lost 2; bases outside the gene matches: 1. Germline V gene data show CDR1 as MNHNS and CDR2 as SASEGT. The CDR3 is made up of 14 amino acids. This CDR3 is CASSEAGQTYEQYF. For the CDR3, the DNA is TGTGCCAGCAGTGAAGCGGGACAGACCTACGAGCAGTACTTC.

The chain employs TRBV19 and TRBJ1-1; a possible D gene is TRBD1 (5 bases). The length of the CDR3 is 12 residues. Germline-derived CDR1 and CDR2 are LNHDA and SQIVND (reference sequence). V was trimmed by 5 bases and J by 6 bases, leaving 10 bases between them. CDR3 bases: TGTGCCAGTAGTGTCCAGGGATCTGAAGCTTTCTTT. It codes for CASSVQGSEAFF.

The chain uses TRBV10-3 and TRBJ1-4; D unclear. The CDR3 extends over 18 amino acids. V lost 3 bases and J 0 bases, leaving 17 bases between the germline ends. The germline V gene has CDR1 ENHRY and CDR2 SYGVKD. DNA of the CDR3: TGTGCCATCAGTGATCAGCTCGATGTGACACCAACTAATGAAAAACTGTTTTTT. Residues: CAISDQLDVTPTNEKLFF.

In its sample, this clone was seen a few times. The chain recombines TRBV6-6 with TRBJ2-5, with a weak D call TRBD2 (5 bases). V lost 7 bases and J lost 1, with 10 bases in between. This CDR3 comprises 13 residues. Germline assignment: CDR1 MNHNY and CDR2 SVGAGI (reference sequence). CDR3 sequence (DNA): TGTGCCAGCACTCTAGCTTCCCAAGAGACCCAGTACTTC. Encoded protein: CASTLASQETQYF.

This clone appeared a few times. CDR3 nucleotide sequence: TGTGCCAGCAGCCTAAAGCCTAGCGGGAGGGCCGTCACCGGGGAGCTGTTTTTT. This codes for CASSLKPSGRAVTGELFF. The V gene is TRBV3-1 (or the pseudogene TRBV3-2), the J gene TRBJ2-2; TRBD2 matches 12 bases. Per the germline V gene, CDR1 is LGHDT and CDR2 is YNNKEL (reference sequence). The CDR3 has 18 amino acids. V lost 4 bases, J lost 4 bases, and 10 bases stayed unmatched.

The chain uses TRBV28 and TRBJ1-3; D possibly corresponds to TRBD1 (6 bases). The V end lost 11 bases, the J end lost 0 bases, and 11 bases lay between the germline ends. This CDR3 spans 13 amino acids. The V gene's germline CDR1 is MDHEN and CDR2 SYDVKM. The CDR3 DNA is TGTGCCGGGGGGGGCTTCTCTGGAAACACCATATATTTT. Its protein is CAGGGFSGNTIYF.

The rearrangement uses TRBV11-2 and TRBJ2-3, with no clear D. CDR3 length: 13 residues. With 3 bases removed from V and 8 bases from J, the gap between germline ends came to 12 bases. Germline V gene lookup returns CDR1 SGHAT and CDR2 FQNNGV. The CDR3 DNA sequence: TGTGCCAGCAGCTTTGTGACTGTAGGTACGCAGTATTTT. Its protein is CASSFVTVGTQYF.

The J gene is TRBJ1-3, the V gene TRBV2, with 9 bases aligning to TRBD1. V trimming: 5 bases; J trimming: 3 bases; junction bases outside the gene matches: 8. Germline CDR1 is SNHLY and CDR2 is FYNNEI. This CDR3 region has 16 residues. CDR3 coding DNA: TGTGCCAGCAGTTTCCCGGGACAGGGAATTGGAAACACCATATATTTT. Its protein product is CASSFPGQGIGNTIYF.

The chain carries TRBV7-2 and TRBJ1-2, with D perhaps TRBD1 (6 bases). V was shortened by 3 bases and J by 8 bases, with 7 bases between the two germline ends. CDR3 size: 11 residues. Germline CDR1 SGHTA, CDR2 FQGNSA. As DNA, the CDR3 is TGTGCCAGCAGCTTGACAGGCGGCTACACCTTC. It translates to CASSLTGGYTF.

This clone was recorded once. This chain connects TRBV7-9 to TRBJ2-1; no clear D. With 3 bases removed from V and 2 bases from J, the gap between germline ends came to 11 bases. The germline gives CDR1 SEHNR, CDR2 FQNEAQ (reference sequence). This CDR3 spans 15 amino acids. The CDR3 DNA is TGTGCCAGCAGCTTTGCGAATAGTGCCTACAATGAGCAGTTCTTC. Translating gives CASSFANSAYNEQFF.

The CDR3 sequence is CASSRGPAGWGTDTQYF. For the CDR3, the DNA is TGTGCCAGCAGCCGAGGGCCGGCGGGATGGGGCACAGATACGCAGTATTTT. This chain connects TRBV7-3 to TRBJ2-3; tentative D call: TRBD2 (6 bases). Trimming stripped 5 bases from V and 1 base from J, with 19 bases between. The CDR3 extends over 17 amino acids. CDR1 and CDR2 (germline): SGHTA, FQGTGA.

The V call is TRBV14, the J call TRBJ2-2; 7 bases line up with TRBD2. CDR1 and CDR2 (germline): SGHDN, FVKESK. The J segment lost 7 bases and the V segment lost 3 bases, leaving 17 bases of the junction unmatched. This CDR3 contains 18 residues. DNA for the CDR3: TGTGCCAGCAGCCATGATTTAGCGGGCTATAACAGTGGCGGGGAGCTGTTTTTT. Translation: CASSHDLAGYNSGGELFF.

This rearrangement joins TRBV5-1 to TRBJ1-6; D remains unclear. Per germline, CDR1 SGHRS and CDR2 YFSETQ. V gave up 3 bases and J gave up 11 bases, with 18 bases separating them. CDR3 length equals 15 residues. The CDR3 is CASSSAAGGGPPLHF. CDR3 sequence (DNA): TGCGCCAGCAGCTCCGCCGCAGGAGGTGGGCCACCCCTCCACTTT.

This clone was found once. This sequence joins TRBV12-3 or TRBV12-4 and TRBJ2-5; 10 nucleotides agree with TRBD1. The CDR3 is 13 residues long. V was pared by 6 bases and J by 5 bases, with 3 bases of the junction left unmatched. The CDR3 nucleotides are TGTGCCAGCAGCTCGGGACAGGGGGAGACCCAGTACTTC. This translates into CASSSGQGETQYF.

The V gene is TRBV7-3, the J gene TRBJ2-1; maybe TRBD1 (7 bases). Germline V lookup: CDR1 SGHTA, CDR2 FQGTGA. With 5 bases removed from V and 12 bases from J, the gap between germline ends came to 14 bases. This CDR3 comprises 12 residues. The CDR3 reads CASSPRQGGQFF. Here the CDR3 DNA reads TGTGCCAGCAGCCCGCGTCAGGGGGGGCAGTTCTTC. Full variable domain (rest looked up from reference TRBV7-3 and TRBJ2-1): GAGVSQTPSNKVTEKGKYVELRCDPISGHTALYWYRQSLGQGPEFLIYFQGTGAADDSGLPNDRFFAVRPEGSVSTLKIQRTERGDSAVYLCASSPRQGGQFFGPGTRLTVL.

The chain combines TRBV9 with TRBJ1-3; no clear D. V was trimmed by 4 bases and J by 2 bases, leaving 16 bases between them. The CDR3 totals 16 residues. Germline lookup yields CDR1 SGDLS and CDR2 YYNGEE. The CDR3 bases are TGTGCCAGCAGCCCACACCTAGAGGCCCCTGGAAACACCATATATTTT. It specifies CASSPHLEAPGNTIYF.

This chain connects TRBV6-5 to TRBJ1-4, with 8 bases that match TRBD1. CDR1 is MNHEY, CDR2 SVGAGI, per germline. V shed 6 bases, J shed 5 bases, and the junction held 8 bases outside the gene matches. This CDR3 spans 15 amino acids. CDR3 amino acids: CASRPRQGTNEKLFF. The DNA for the CDR3 is TGTGCCAGCAGACCCAGACAGGGGACGAATGAAAAACTGTTTTTT.

This clone has more than one count but fewer than ten. Other DNA sequences within the sample encode an identical CDR3. The chain carries TRBV7-9 and TRBJ2-7; D call uncertain. Germline CDR1 and CDR2: SEHNR and FQNEAQ (reference sequence). The CDR3 has 12 residues. V was trimmed by 4 bases and J by 0 bases, leaving 4 bases between them. The CDR3 here is CASSSSSYEQYF. In DNA, the CDR3 is TGTGCCAGCAGCTCCAGCTCCTACGAGCAGTACTTC.

V is TRBV7-9 and J is TRBJ2-1; the D is unclear. V lost 0 bases and J lost 7, with 7 bases in between. The CDR3 consists of 13 residues. The V gene's germline CDR1 is SEHNR and CDR2 FQNEAQ (reference sequence). The CDR3 bases are TGTGCCAGCAGCTTAGCGCTATTGAATGAGCAGTTCTTC. It codes for CASSLALLNEQFF.

This chain joins TRBV6-5 and TRBJ1-1, with 7 bases that match TRBD1. V gave up 6 bases and J gave up 5 bases; unmatched junction bases: 6. CDR3 length equals 13 residues. From germline, CDR1 is MNHEY and CDR2 SVGAGI. The CDR3 here is CASRTQGMTEAFF. DNA of the CDR3: TGTGCCAGCAGAACACAGGGGATGACTGAAGCTTTCTTT.

This clone appeared a single time. This rearrangement joins TRBV10-3 to TRBJ1-4; D perhaps matches TRBD1 (6 bases). V lost 3 bases to trimming and J lost 7 bases, with 15 bases between them. The CDR3 spans 15 residues. The germline CDR1 and CDR2 sequences are ENHRY and SYGVKD. This CDR3 is CAISDPNRASEKLFF. In DNA, the CDR3 is TGTGCCATCAGTGACCCAAACAGGGCGAGTGAAAAACTGTTTTTT.

The J gene is TRBJ2-2, the V gene TRBV29-1; D unresolved. Germline V gene data show CDR1 as SQVTM and CDR2 as ANQGSEA. V shed 6 bases and J shed 3 bases, with 20 bases lying between them. The CDR3 length is 16 residues. The CDR3, as DNA: TGCAGCGTCGGAGCTTTGGGTCTTCGGGACACCGGGGAGCTGTTTTTT. Protein sequence: CSVGALGLRDTGELFF.

This clone was observed a single time. The chain employs TRBV28 and TRBJ1-5; 12 bases align to TRBD1. V lost 4 bases and J lost 1; bases outside the gene matches: 11. Germline lookup yields CDR1 MDHEN and CDR2 SYDVKM. The CDR3 contains 19 residues. The DNA of the CDR3 is TGTGCCAGCAGTTCGTCCGGGACAGGGGGCACGAGGAGCAATCAGCCCCAGCATTTT. As protein: CASSSSGTGGTRSNQPQHF.

The rearrangement uses TRBV15 and TRBJ2-1; 8 positions match TRBD1. CDR1 is LNHNV and CDR2 is YYDKDF in the germline V gene (reference sequence). The J segment lost 10 bases and the V segment lost 5 bases, leaving 7 bases of the junction unmatched. The CDR3 totals 13 residues. The CDR3 loop is CATSGGTGFEQFF. The CDR3, as DNA: TGTGCCACCAGCGGGGGGACAGGTTTCGAGCAGTTCTTC. The full variable domain, completed using reference TRBV15 and TRBJ2-1, is DAMVIQNPRYQVTQFGKPVTLSCSQTLNHNVMYWYQQKSSQAPKLLFHYYDKDFNNEADTPDNFQSRRPNTSFCFLDIRSPGLGDTAMYLCATSGGTGFEQFFGPGTRLTVL.

The gene calls are TRBV2 and TRBJ2-3; maybe TRBD2 (6 bases). The CDR3 length is 15 residues. Germline CDR1 and CDR2: SNHLY and FYNNEI. The germline V and J ends were trimmed by 6 bases and 0 bases, with 13 bases remaining between them. The CDR3 region has the DNA TGTGCCAGCAGGGGAACGGGAGAGAGCACAGATACGCAGTATTTT. Translation: CASRGTGESTDTQYF.